Below are 3 T cell receptor beta chains sequenced from a single sample in a study of T cells after yellow fever vaccination. TCRdb itself ran the 5' RACE reads through MiXCR, one entry per CDR3 protein. The repertoire holds about 350,000 distinct CDR3 sequences, with roughly 10% as singletons. The specimen comprised PBMCs, sampled on the day of the first yellow fever vaccination. The source of these receptors is a man between 18 and 35 years old who received the YFV17D yellow fever vaccine.

This chain connects TRBV28 to TRBJ2-1, with a possible D match to TRBD1 (5 bases). The V end was cut by 5 bases, the J end by 3 bases, with 11 bases between. Germline-derived CDR1 and CDR2 are MDHEN and SYDVKM. The CDR3 covers 14 residues. Here the CDR3 DNA reads TGTGCCAGCAGTCCTTTGACAGTCTACAATGAGCAGTTCTTC. It translates to CASSPLTVYNEQFF.

This clonotype was counted a few times. The chain recombines TRBV7-9 with TRBJ2-1; the match to TRBD2 covers 11 bases. With 7 bases clipped from V and 5 bases from J, the junction kept 7 bases outside the gene matches. Germline V CDR1 and CDR2: SEHNR, FQNEAQ (reference sequence). The CDR3 is 15 residues long. As DNA, the CDR3 is TGTGCCAGCACCACCACTAGCGGGGGAAACAATGAGCAGTTCTTC. Translating gives CASTTTSGGNNEQFF.

The chain is built from TRBV24-1 and TRBJ1-1, with D unclear. V was clipped by 2 bases and J by 6 bases, with 9 bases between them. The CDR3 runs to 13 residues. Germline assignment: CDR1 KGHDR and CDR2 SFDVKD. CDR3 protein: CATSDSGIAEAFF. CDR3 nucleotide sequence: TGTGCCACCAGTGATTCCGGGATCGCTGAAGCTTTCTTT.